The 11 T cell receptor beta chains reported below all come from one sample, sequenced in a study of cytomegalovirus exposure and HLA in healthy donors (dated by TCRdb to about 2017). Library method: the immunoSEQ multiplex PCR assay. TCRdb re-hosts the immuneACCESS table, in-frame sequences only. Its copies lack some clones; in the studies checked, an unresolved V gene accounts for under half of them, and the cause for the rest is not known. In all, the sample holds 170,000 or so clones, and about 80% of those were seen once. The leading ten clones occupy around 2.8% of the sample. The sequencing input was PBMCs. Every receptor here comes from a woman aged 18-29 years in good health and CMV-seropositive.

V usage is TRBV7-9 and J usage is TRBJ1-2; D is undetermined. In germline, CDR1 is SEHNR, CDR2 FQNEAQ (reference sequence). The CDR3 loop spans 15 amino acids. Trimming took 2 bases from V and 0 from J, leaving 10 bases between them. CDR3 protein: CASSLLGSANYGYTF. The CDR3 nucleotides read TGTGCCAGCAGCTTACTAGGGAGTGCTAACTATGGCTACACCTTC.

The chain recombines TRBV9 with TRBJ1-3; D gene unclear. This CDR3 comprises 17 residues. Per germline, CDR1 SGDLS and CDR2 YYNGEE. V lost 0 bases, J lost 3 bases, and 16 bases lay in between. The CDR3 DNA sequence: TGTGCCAGCAGCGTAGCTACGGCGGGTTTCGGTGGAAACACCATATATTTT. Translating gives CASSVATAGFGGNTIYF.

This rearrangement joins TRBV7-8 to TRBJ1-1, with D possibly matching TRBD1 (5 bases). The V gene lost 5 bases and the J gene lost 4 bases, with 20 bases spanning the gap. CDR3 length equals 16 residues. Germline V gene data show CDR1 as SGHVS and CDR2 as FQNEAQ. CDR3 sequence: CASSPGRFGGSTEAFF. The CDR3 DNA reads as TGTGCCAGCAGCCCCGGAAGGTTCGGGGGGAGCACTGAAGCTTTCTTT.

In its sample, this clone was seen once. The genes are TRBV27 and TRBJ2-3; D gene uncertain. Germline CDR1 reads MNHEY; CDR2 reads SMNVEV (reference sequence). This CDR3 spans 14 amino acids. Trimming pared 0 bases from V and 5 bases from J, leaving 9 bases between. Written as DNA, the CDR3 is TGTGCCAGCAGTTTATCGCAGGTCCGAGATACGCAGTATTTT. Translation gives CASSLSQVRDTQYF.

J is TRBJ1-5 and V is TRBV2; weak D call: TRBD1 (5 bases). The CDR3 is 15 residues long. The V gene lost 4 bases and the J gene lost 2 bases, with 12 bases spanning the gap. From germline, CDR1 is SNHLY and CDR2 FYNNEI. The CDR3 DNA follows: TGTGCCAGCAGTGTGGGGGAGGCGGGCAATCAGCCCCAGCATTTT. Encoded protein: CASSVGEAGNQPQHF.

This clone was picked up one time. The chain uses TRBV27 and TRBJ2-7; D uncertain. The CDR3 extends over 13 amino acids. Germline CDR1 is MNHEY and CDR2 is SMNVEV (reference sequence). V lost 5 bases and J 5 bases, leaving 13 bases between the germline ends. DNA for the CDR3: TGTGCCAGCAGTCCCGACACCCATGACGAGCAGTACTTC. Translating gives CASSPDTHDEQYF.

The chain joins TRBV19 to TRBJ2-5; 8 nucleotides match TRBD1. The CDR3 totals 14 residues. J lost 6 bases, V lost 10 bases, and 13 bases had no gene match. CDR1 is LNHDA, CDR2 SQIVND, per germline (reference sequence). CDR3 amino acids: CATKHEDRAKTQYF. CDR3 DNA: TGTGCCACCAAACACGAGGACAGGGCTAAGACCCAGTACTTC.

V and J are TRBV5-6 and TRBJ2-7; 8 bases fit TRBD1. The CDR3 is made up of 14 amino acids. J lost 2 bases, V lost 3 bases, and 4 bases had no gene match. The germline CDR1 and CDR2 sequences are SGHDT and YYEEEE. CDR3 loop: CASSWRTGTYEQYF. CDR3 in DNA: TGTGCCAGCAGCTGGCGGACAGGGACCTACGAGCAGTACTTC.

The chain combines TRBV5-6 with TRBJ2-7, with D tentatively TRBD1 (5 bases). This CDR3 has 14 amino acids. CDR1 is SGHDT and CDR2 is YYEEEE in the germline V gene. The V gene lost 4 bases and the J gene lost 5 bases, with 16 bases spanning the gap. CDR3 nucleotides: TGTGCCAGCAGCCCCGGGCAGGGTATCAACGAGCAGTACTTC. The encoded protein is CASSPGQGINEQYF.

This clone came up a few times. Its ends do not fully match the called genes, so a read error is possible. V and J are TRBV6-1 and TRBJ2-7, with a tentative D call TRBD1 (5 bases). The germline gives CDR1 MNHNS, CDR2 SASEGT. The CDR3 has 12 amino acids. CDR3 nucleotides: TGTGCCAGCAGTGGATCCTGGGGTCAAGGGGACTTC. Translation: CASSGSWGQGDF.

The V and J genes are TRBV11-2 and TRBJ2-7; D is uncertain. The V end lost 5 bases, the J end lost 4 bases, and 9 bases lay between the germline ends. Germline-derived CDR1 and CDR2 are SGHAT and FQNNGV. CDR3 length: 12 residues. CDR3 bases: TGTGCCAGCAGCCCAGGCCTTTACGAGCAGTACTTC. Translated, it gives CASSPGLYEQYF.